These 30 T cell receptor beta chains came from one sample sequenced in a study of CD8 T cells in Susac syndrome. Random hexamers served to reverse transcribe about 0.5 to 1 ug RNA. TCRdb independently ran MiXCR on the immunoSEQ multiplex PCR reads; one entry per CDR3 protein. Among about 110,000 distinct CDR3 sequences listed, roughly 94% were seen once. Sequenced sample: CD8+ T cells from PBMCs. All receptors derive from a human donor with Susac syndrome.

The genes are TRBV20-1 and TRBJ2-7, with a possible D match to TRBD1 (6 bases). The CDR3 spans 15 residues. V was pared by 0 bases and J by 0 bases, with 12 bases between. The germline V gene encodes CDR1 DFQATT and CDR2 SNEGSKA (reference sequence). This CDR3 reads CSARDNREPSYEQYF. Here the CDR3 DNA reads TGCAGTGCTAGAGACAACAGGGAACCCTCCTACGAGCAGTACTTC.

The rearrangement joins TRBV11-1 to TRBJ2-1; D is unresolved. The CDR3 is 16 residues long. The germline CDR1 and CDR2 sequences are SGHAT and FQDESV (reference sequence). V gave up 2 bases and J gave up 5 bases, with 16 bases separating them. The CDR3, as DNA: TGTGCCAGCAGCTTACCTCCGAGTAGGGTCCACAATGAGCAGTTCTTC. This encodes CASSLPPSRVHNEQFF.

The chain combines TRBV3-1 with TRBJ2-2; D unclear. The V and J ends lost 1 base and 2 bases respectively, with 11 bases between them. Germline values: CDR1 LGHDT, CDR2 YNNKEL (reference sequence). This CDR3 spans 16 amino acids. The CDR3 nucleotides read TGTGCCAGCAGCCAAGTTGTACGGGTTAACACCGGGGAGCTGTTTTTT. Protein sequence: CASSQVVRVNTGELFF.

The chain couples TRBV5-1 to TRBJ2-7, with D tentatively TRBD1 or TRBD2 (5 bases each). The germline CDR1 and CDR2 sequences are SGHRS and YFSETQ. The V end was cut by 1 base, the J end by 4 bases, with 12 bases between. This CDR3 has 14 amino acids. The CDR3 nucleotides read TGCGCCAGCAGCTTGCGAGGGACGGATTACGAGCAGTACTTC. Its translation: CASSLRGTDYEQYF.

CDR3 amino acids: CSVDHSSGGLGGEQFF. The CDR3, as DNA: TGCAGCGTAGATCACTCTAGCGGGGGCCTGGGGGGTGAGCAGTTCTTC. The rearrangement joins TRBV29-1 to TRBJ2-1; 10 nucleotides line up with TRBD2. This CDR3 is 16 amino acids long. The ends lost 6 bases at V and 9 bases at J; junction bases unmatched: 17. From germline, CDR1 is SQVTM and CDR2 ANQGSEA.

The chain links TRBV29-1 to TRBJ1-1; D ambiguous. Trimming stripped 4 bases from V and 0 bases from J, with 12 bases between. The germline V gene has CDR1 SQVTM and CDR2 ANQGSEA. The CDR3 totals 14 residues. The chain's CDR3 is CSVGAATLNTEAFF. The DNA for the CDR3 is TGCAGCGTTGGGGCAGCAACTCTGAACACTGAAGCTTTCTTT.

The J gene is TRBJ1-3, the V gene TRBV5-1; D unclear. From germline, CDR1 is SGHRS and CDR2 YFSETQ. The CDR3 runs 13 residues. Trimming took 3 bases from V and 9 from J, leaving 13 bases between them. The CDR3 DNA is TGCGCCAGCAGCTCCACGGGAAGTGGCACCATATATTTT. Amino acids: CASSSTGSGTIYF.

J is TRBJ2-7 and V is TRBV29-1; D is perhaps TRBD2 (6 bases). Deletions cut 7 bases from V and 0 bases from J, with 13 bases between. This CDR3 spans 13 amino acids. CDR1 and CDR2 (germline): SQVTM, ANQGSEA. As DNA, the CDR3 is TGCAGCGCGTTGGAGGGCAGCTCCTACGAGCAGTACTTC. Translation gives CSALEGSSYEQYF.

V usage is TRBV2 and J usage is TRBJ2-1, with D possibly matching TRBD2 (6 bases). Trimming cost V 4 bases and J 8 bases, with 12 bases left between them. The V gene's germline CDR1 is SNHLY and CDR2 FYNNEI. The CDR3 spans 13 residues. CDR3 in amino acids: CASSVKEGDEQFF. The CDR3 region has the DNA TGTGCCAGCAGTGTAAAGGAGGGAGATGAGCAGTTCTTC.

The chain is built from TRBV29-1 and TRBJ1-2; tentative D call: TRBD1 (5 bases). There are 12 residues in the CDR3. Germline V gives CDR1 SQVTM, CDR2 ANQGSEA. Trimming removed 4 bases at V and 6 bases at J, with 12 bases between. The CDR3 sequence: CSVGWGVDGYTF. The CDR3 nucleotides are TGCAGCGTTGGATGGGGGGTGGATGGCTACACCTTC. Full variable domain (outside the CDR3, taken from reference TRBV29-1 and TRBJ1-2): SAVISQKPSRDICQRGTSLTIQCQVDSQVTMMFWYRQQPGQSLTLIATANQGSEATYESGFVIDKFPISRPNLTFSTLTVSNMSPEDSSIYLCSVGWGVDGYTFGSGTRLTVV.

The table lists this clonotype with a count of one. This chain uses TRBV4-3 with TRBJ2-3, with 8 bases lining up with TRBD2. CDR1 LGHNA and CDR2 YSLEER come from the germline V gene. The CDR3 runs 17 residues. J was trimmed by 2 bases and V by 1 base; bases with no gene match: 8. CDR3 in amino acids: CASSQGSLAGLTDTQYF. CDR3 DNA: TGCGCCAGCAGCCAAGGAAGCCTAGCGGGCCTCACAGATACGCAGTATTTT.

CDR3 residues: CASSDVQGHEQYF. The CDR3 DNA follows: TGTGCCAGCAGTGACGTTCAGGGGCACGAGCAGTACTTC. The V gene is TRBV6-4, the J gene TRBJ2-7, with D maybe TRBD1 (6 bases). Trimming removed 2 bases at V and 5 bases at J, with 10 bases between. CDR3 length: 13 amino acids. Per germline, CDR1 MRHNA and CDR2 SNTAGT.

J is TRBJ1-1 and V is TRBV6-8; no firm D call. This CDR3 region has 12 residues. V shed 7 bases and J shed 6 bases, with 12 bases lying between them. The germline gives CDR1 MNHGY, CDR2 SAAAGT. As DNA, the CDR3 is TGTGCCAGCAACAGCGTCTCGGCTGAAGCTTTCTTT. Translating gives CASNSVSAEAFF.

The genes are TRBV19 and TRBJ1-1, with TRBD1 identical over 9 bases. The CDR3 covers 15 residues. CDR1 and CDR2 from the germline V gene are LNHDA and SQIVND (reference sequence). V was pared by 9 bases and J by 1 base, with 9 bases of the junction left unmatched. CDR3 bases: TGTGCCAGCCACGAGGGGACAGGGACGAACACTGAAGCTTTCTTT. This sequence encodes CASHEGTGTNTEAFF.

This chain links TRBV4-3 with TRBJ2-7; D is perhaps TRBD2 (7 bases). Germline V gene lookup returns CDR1 LGHNA and CDR2 YSLEER. The CDR3 sequence is 14 residues long. Between the trimmed V and J ends, which lost 1 base and 6 bases, there was a span of 13 bases. The CDR3, as DNA: TGCGCCAGCAGCCAAGTGGCGGGGGCAGTCGAGCAGTACTTC. It is translated as CASSQVAGAVEQYF.

This sequence joins TRBV19 and TRBJ2-1; D gene ambiguous. Trimming removed 3 bases from V and 7 bases from J, with 1 base in between. Per germline, CDR1 LNHDA and CDR2 SQIVND (reference sequence). The CDR3 has 10 amino acids. The CDR3 DNA is TGTGCCAGTAGTATTAATGAGCAGTTCTTC. It translates to CASSINEQFF.

This chain connects TRBV6-5 to TRBJ1-4, with TRBD1 as a possible D gene (6 bases). The CDR3 is made up of 14 amino acids. Trimming took 5 bases from V and 6 from J, leaving 13 bases between them. Germline V lookup: CDR1 MNHEY, CDR2 SVGAGI. The CDR3 sequence: CASSPRGGYEKLFF. The CDR3 coding sequence is TGTGCCAGCAGTCCCCGGGGGGGCTATGAAAAACTGTTTTTT.

V usage is TRBV27 and J usage is TRBJ1-3; D is ambiguous. The CDR3 sequence is 17 residues long. Trimming removed 4 bases from V and 0 bases from J, with 16 bases in between. Per the germline V gene, CDR1 is MNHEY and CDR2 is SMNVEV (reference sequence). The CDR3 is CASSSYAQVNSGNTIYF. CDR3 nucleotides: TGTGCCAGCAGTTCCTATGCTCAGGTGAACTCTGGAAACACCATATATTTT.

The J gene is TRBJ1-2, the V gene TRBV5-1; 8 bases line up with TRBD1. The CDR3 extends over 12 amino acids. The junction had 2 bases not matched to a gene; V was cut back by 4 bases and J by 6 bases. Germline V gene lookup returns CDR1 SGHRS and CDR2 YFSETQ. CDR3 in amino acids: CASSPDRDGYTF. The DNA of the CDR3 is TGCGCCAGCAGCCCGGACAGGGATGGCTACACCTTC. The variable domain in full, completed from reference TRBV5-1 and TRBJ1-2, reads KAGVTQTPRYLIKTRGQQVTLSCSPISGHRSVSWYQQTPGQGLQFLFEYFSETQRNKGNFPGRFSGRQFSNSRSEMNVSTLELGDSALYLCASSPDRDGYTFGSGTRLTVV.

The chain's CDR3 is CASGPGKYDQPQHF. In DNA form, the CDR3 reads TGTGCCAGCGGCCCCGGCAAGTATGATCAGCCCCAGCATTTT. The chain uses TRBV7-9 and TRBJ1-5; no clear D. The CDR3 runs to 14 residues. Trimming removed 8 bases at V and 5 bases at J, with 16 bases between. Germline-derived CDR1 and CDR2 are SEHNR and FQNEAQ (reference sequence).

The chain joins TRBV27 to TRBJ2-7; D is perhaps TRBD1 (5 bases). V was clipped by 2 bases and J by 3 bases, with 14 bases between them. Germline CDR1 and CDR2: MNHEY and SMNVEV (reference sequence). CDR3 length: 15 residues. This CDR3 is CASSLGAGRIYEQYF. CDR3 sequence (DNA): TGTGCCAGCAGTTTAGGGGCAGGGCGAATCTACGAGCAGTACTTC.

This clonotype has just one count. V and J are TRBV7-9 and TRBJ2-1; D is ambiguous. V lost 7 bases and J lost 7, with 8 bases in between. The CDR3 spans 11 residues. Per the germline V gene, CDR1 is SEHNR and CDR2 is FQNEAQ (reference sequence). The CDR3 sequence: CASNWGNEQFF. CDR3 nucleotide sequence: TGTGCCAGCAATTGGGGTAATGAGCAGTTCTTC.

The rearrangement links TRBV27 to TRBJ2-1; 9 bases align to TRBD2. Trimming removed 1 base from V and 5 bases from J; junction bases left unmatched: 15. The CDR3 is 19 amino acids. Germline V gives CDR1 MNHEY, CDR2 SMNVEV (reference sequence). As DNA, the CDR3 is TGTGCCAGCAGTTTATACCCCCCACCCGGCGGGGGGGCCAACAATGAGCAGTTCTTC. This gives the protein CASSLYPPPGGGANNEQFF.

V usage is TRBV20-1 and J usage is TRBJ2-7; TRBD1 matches 7 bases. Germline CDR1 is DFQATT and CDR2 is SNEGSKA (reference sequence). The CDR3 runs 15 residues. V dropped 5 bases and J dropped 3; count of bases not matched to a gene: 13. The CDR3 DNA sequence: TGCAGTGCTCAACTGAGGGACAGTTCCTACTACGAGCAGTACTTC. Translated: CSAQLRDSSYYEQYF.

The genes are TRBV3-1 and TRBJ1-3, with a weak D call TRBD1 (5 bases). Trimming stripped 3 bases from V and 0 bases from J, with 9 bases between. Germline CDR1 is LGHDT and CDR2 is YNNKEL (reference sequence). CDR3 length: 15 amino acids. CDR3 residues: CASSQGTASGNTIYF. CDR3 sequence (DNA): TGTGCCAGCAGCCAGGGGACGGCCTCTGGAAACACCATATATTTT.

This chain links TRBV28 with TRBJ2-1; D ambiguous. This CDR3 region has 13 residues. Trimming removed 6 bases at V and 3 bases at J, with 9 bases between. Germline V gene data show CDR1 as MDHEN and CDR2 as SYDVKM. Here the CDR3 DNA reads TGTGCCAGCAGCTCGGCACTCTACAATGAGCAGTTCTTC. It codes for CASSSALYNEQFF.

The genes are TRBV3-1 and TRBJ1-1; D call uncertain. Germline CDR1 is LGHDT and CDR2 is YNNKEL (reference sequence). The CDR3 loop spans 15 amino acids. Trimming left V 0 bases short and J 2 bases short, with 10 bases between. The CDR3 protein is CASSQEAGINTEAFF. As DNA, the CDR3 is TGTGCCAGCAGCCAAGAGGCTGGGATCAACACTGAAGCTTTCTTT.

V is TRBV6-5 and J is TRBJ2-1; possibly TRBD2 for D (6 bases). The CDR3 is 15 residues long. Deletions cut 9 bases from V and 2 bases from J, with 17 bases between. CDR1 and CDR2 from the germline V gene are MNHEY and SVGAGI. Written as DNA, the CDR3 is TGTGCCAGTACCTACCAAGCGGGCCCCTACAATGAGCAGTTCTTC. Protein: CASTYQAGPYNEQFF.

The chain has TRBV7-9 and TRBJ1-2; the D gene is possibly TRBD1 (5 bases). Trimming took 9 bases from V and 2 from J, leaving 28 bases between them. The CDR3 is made up of 18 amino acids. In germline, CDR1 is SEHNR, CDR2 FQNEAQ (reference sequence). This chain's CDR3 is CARRWGRLHGGGNYGYTF. In nucleotides, the CDR3 is TGTGCCAGGCGGTGGGGCCGACTACACGGGGGGGGGAACTATGGCTACACCTTC.

The gene calls are TRBV7-6 and TRBJ2-2, with 7 bases aligning to TRBD1. The V segment lost 2 bases and the J segment 4 bases; nucleotides outside the gene matches: 4. CDR1 SGHVS and CDR2 FNYEAQ come from the germline V gene. CDR3 size: 15 residues. The CDR3 sequence is CASSLRDSFTGELFF. For the CDR3, the DNA is TGTGCCAGCAGCTTAAGGGACAGTTTCACCGGGGAGCTGTTTTTT.